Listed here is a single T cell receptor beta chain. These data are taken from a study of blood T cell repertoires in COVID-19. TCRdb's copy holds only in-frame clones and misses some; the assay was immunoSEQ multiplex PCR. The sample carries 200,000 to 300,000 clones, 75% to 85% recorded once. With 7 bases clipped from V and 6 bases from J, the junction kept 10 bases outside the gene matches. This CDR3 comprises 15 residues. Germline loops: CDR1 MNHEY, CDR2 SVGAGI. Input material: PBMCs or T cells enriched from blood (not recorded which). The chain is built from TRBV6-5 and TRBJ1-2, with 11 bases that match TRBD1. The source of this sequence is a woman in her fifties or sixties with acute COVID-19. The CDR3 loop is CASKPKDRGRDGYTF. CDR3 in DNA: TGTGCCAGCAAACCCAAGGACAGGGGGCGAGATGGCTACACCTTC.